Each of the 32 T cell receptor beta chains below was sequenced from the same sample in a study of T cell changes during pregnancy in multiple sclerosis. Assay used: immunoSEQ multiplex PCR; TCRdb lists only in-frame clones, some missing. Here the sample spans about 120,000 clones, under 95% being singletons. The material was peripheral blood, obtained before pregnancy. Every receptor here comes from a female donor with multiple sclerosis, enrolled in a pregnancy study.

The V call is TRBV19, the J call TRBJ1-1, with TRBD1 matching over 7 bases. Germline lookup yields CDR1 LNHDA and CDR2 SQIVND (reference sequence). J gave up 5 bases and V 3 bases, and 3 bases lay outside the gene matches. This CDR3 has 13 residues. The CDR3 nucleotides are TGTGCCAGTAGTATCGACAGGGTTACTGAAGCTTTCTTT. Its translation: CASSIDRVTEAFF.

The chain is built from TRBV6-6 and TRBJ2-3; maybe TRBD2 (6 bases). Trimming left V 6 bases short and J 6 bases short, with 19 bases between. This CDR3 region has 15 residues. CDR1 and CDR2 from the germline V gene are MNHNY and SVGAGI (reference sequence). The CDR3: CASSIPGLREDTQYF. CDR3 nucleotide sequence: TGTGCCAGCAGCATACCGGGACTTCGAGAGGATACGCAGTATTTT.

The chain combines TRBV2 with TRBJ1-5; TRBD1 matches 8 bases. With V trimmed by 4 bases and J by 6 bases, 8 bases remained unmatched. This CDR3 contains 15 residues. Germline values: CDR1 SNHLY, CDR2 FYNNEI. CDR3 DNA sequence: TGTGCCAGCAGTGTTGGGACAGGCGGCGGTCAGCCCCAGCATTTT. It encodes CASSVGTGGGQPQHF.

This chain connects TRBV9 to TRBJ1-3, with D unclear. The V end lost 0 bases, the J end lost 4 bases, and 8 bases lay between the germline ends. The CDR3 consists of 14 residues. Germline V lookup: CDR1 SGDLS, CDR2 YYNGEE. The CDR3 sequence: CASSVATQGNTIYF. Here the CDR3 DNA reads TGTGCCAGCAGCGTAGCGACACAAGGAAACACCATATATTTT. The entire variable domain, with the rest obtained from reference TRBV9 and TRBJ1-3, is as follows: DSGVTQTPKHLITATGQRVTLRCSPRSGDLSVYWYQQSLDQGLQFLIQYYNGEERAKGNILERFSAQQFPDLHSELNLSSLELGDSALYFCASSVATQGNTIYFGEGSWLTVV.

The gene calls are TRBV4-1 and TRBJ2-1, with D possibly being TRBD2 (6 bases). The CDR3 totals 17 residues. The germline V gene encodes CDR1 MGHRA and CDR2 YSYEKL. Trimming removed 4 bases from V and 0 bases from J, with 16 bases in between. Here the CDR3 reads CASSRRRGSSSYNEQFF. DNA of the CDR3: TGCGCCAGCAGCCGAAGGAGGGGATCGAGCTCCTACAATGAGCAGTTCTTC.

The rearrangement uses TRBV7-2 and TRBJ1-1; D is undetermined. Germline V lookup: CDR1 SGHTA, CDR2 FQGNSA. Between the trimmed V and J ends, which lost 0 bases and 4 bases, there was a span of 9 bases. The CDR3 totals 14 residues. CDR3 protein: CASSLARAGTEAFF. The CDR3 DNA sequence: TGTGCCAGCAGCTTAGCCCGGGCGGGCACTGAAGCTTTCTTT.

This clone was seen more than once but under ten times. The gene calls are TRBV19 and TRBJ1-1; D is unclear. Germline loops: CDR1 LNHDA, CDR2 SQIVND (reference sequence). V was shortened by 3 bases and J by 0 bases, with 11 bases between the two germline ends. The CDR3 consists of 15 residues. CDR3 residues: CASSIPDTVNTEAFF. DNA of the CDR3: TGTGCCAGTAGTATCCCTGATACAGTGAACACTGAAGCTTTCTTT.

The chain is built from TRBV28 and TRBJ1-5; TRBD1 agrees at 7 bases. CDR1 is MDHEN and CDR2 is SYDVKM in the germline V gene. J was trimmed by 5 bases and V by 3 bases; bases with no gene match: 10. This CDR3 is 16 amino acids long. Written as DNA, the CDR3 is TGTGCCAGCAGTTTCGAGGGCAGGGGGGTAGATCAGCCCCAGCATTTT. It specifies CASSFEGRGVDQPQHF.

This chain connects TRBV7-6 to TRBJ2-7, with D possibly TRBD1 on 6 matching bases. The germline CDR1 and CDR2 sequences are SGHVS and FNYEAQ. The CDR3 totals 16 residues. With 5 bases removed from V and 4 bases from J, the gap between germline ends came to 21 bases. CDR3 in amino acids: CASSRAGASSAYEQYF. CDR3 nucleotide sequence: TGTGCCAGCAGCCGGGCAGGGGCGTCTTCGGCTTACGAGCAGTACTTC.

The chain uses TRBV5-4 and TRBJ2-7, with 13 nucleotides matching TRBD2. Germline V lookup: CDR1 SGHNT, CDR2 YYREEE (reference sequence). The trim removed 4 bases at V and 2 bases at J, leaving 3 bases unmatched. This CDR3 has 15 amino acids. In nucleotides, the CDR3 is TGTGCCAGCAGCCCCGGACTAGCGGGAGCCTACGAGCAGTACTTC. Translating gives CASSPGLAGAYEQYF.

The chain is built from TRBV7-2 and TRBJ2-2; TRBD1 matches at 9 bases. CDR1 SGHTA and CDR2 FQGNSA come from the germline V gene. V lost 4 bases and J lost 6; bases outside the gene matches: 6. CDR3 length equals 15 residues. CDR3 loop: CASSYRGQGPGELFF. The CDR3 region has the DNA TGTGCCAGCAGCTACAGGGGGCAGGGACCCGGGGAGCTGTTTTTT.

The CDR3 reads CASSGDSSNYGYTF. CDR3 nucleotides: TGTGCCAGCAGTGGGGACAGCTCTAACTATGGCTACACCTTC. The chain joins TRBV28 to TRBJ1-2, with TRBD1 matching 7 bases. The CDR3 runs to 14 residues. Germline CDR1 is MDHEN and CDR2 is SYDVKM. Trimming removed 5 bases from V and 0 bases from J; junction bases left unmatched: 3.

This clone was observed a single time. The chain is built from TRBV28 and TRBJ2-2, with unresolved D. Trimming removed 5 bases from V and 0 bases from J, with 4 bases in between. Per the germline V gene, CDR1 is MDHEN and CDR2 is SYDVKM. The CDR3 is made up of 13 amino acids. The CDR3 coding sequence is TGTGCCAGCAGTACAGCGAACACCGGGGAGCTGTTTTTT. This codes for CASSTANTGELFF. The full variable domain, in which reference TRBV28 and TRBJ2-2 provide the parts outside the CDR3, is DVKVTQSSRYLVKRTGEKVFLECVQDMDHENMFWYRQDPGLGLRLIYFSYDVKMKEKGDIPEGYSVSREKKERFSLILESASTNQTSMYLCASSTANTGELFFGEGSRLTVL.

The CDR3 spells CASSLRGGETGYNEQFF. The CDR3 nucleotides read TGTGCCAGCAGCTTAAGAGGAGGCGAGACGGGCTACAATGAGCAGTTCTTC. The chain combines TRBV7-3 with TRBJ2-1, with D possibly being TRBD2 (5 bases). V dropped 1 base and J dropped 3 bases, with 16 bases sitting between them. CDR1 and CDR2 (germline): SGHTA, FQGTGA. The CDR3 contains 17 residues. The full variable domain, its missing parts supplied by reference TRBV7-3 and TRBJ2-1, is GAGVSQTPSNKVTEKGKYVELRCDPISGHTALYWYRQSLGQGPEFLIYFQGTGAADDSGLPNDRFFAVRPEGSVSTLKIQRTERGDSAVYLCASSLRGGETGYNEQFFGPGTRLTVL.

The rearrangement joins TRBV28 to TRBJ2-1, with TRBD2 as a possible D gene (6 bases). The ends were cut back, 3 bases at V and 15 bases at J, with 21 bases in the middle. The CDR3 has 14 amino acids. Germline V gene sequence: CDR1 MDHEN, CDR2 SYDVKM. The DNA of the CDR3 is TGTGCCAGCAGTTTTCTATCGACTAGATGGTTCCTGTTCTTC. It codes for CASSFLSTRWFLFF.

The V gene is TRBV15, the J gene TRBJ2-1, with 7 bases fitting TRBD2. The CDR3 spans 15 residues. The germline gives CDR1 LNHNV, CDR2 YYDKDF (reference sequence). V was pared by 1 base and J by 9 bases, with 9 bases of the junction left unmatched. In nucleotides, the CDR3 is TGTGCCACCAGCAGAGCGCGGCGGGAGTTTGGTGAGCAGTTCTTC. Amino acids: CATSRARREFGEQFF.

The chain recombines TRBV5-1 with TRBJ2-2; 10 nucleotides align to TRBD2. In germline, CDR1 is SGHRS, CDR2 YFSETQ. The CDR3 is 16 residues long. The V segment lost 2 bases and the J segment 1 base; nucleotides outside the gene matches: 2. In DNA form, the CDR3 reads TGCGCCAGCAGCTTCCTAGCGGGAGTGAACACCGGGGAGCTGTTTTTT. It yields the protein CASSFLAGVNTGELFF.

V and J are TRBV18 and TRBJ1-3, with TRBD1 matching 9 bases. The CDR3 has 15 amino acids. V was clipped by 6 bases and J by 3 bases; unmatched bases: 6. Germline lookup yields CDR1 KGHSH and CDR2 LQKENI. In DNA, the CDR3 is TGTGCCAGCTCCCCCGGGACAGGGAGTGGAAACACCATATATTTT. Translated: CASSPGTGSGNTIYF.

The chain couples TRBV11-2 to TRBJ1-2; weak D call: TRBD1 (5 bases). Deletions cut 5 bases from V and 2 bases from J, with 15 bases between. The CDR3 spans 15 residues. Germline assignment: CDR1 SGHAT and CDR2 FQNNGV. For the CDR3, the DNA is TGTGCCAGCAGCGCCAGGGTCTCGGTAAACTATGGCTACACCTTC. It translates to CASSARVSVNYGYTF.

This sequence joins TRBV10-2 and TRBJ2-5; 10 bases agree with TRBD2. Germline assignment: CDR1 WSHSY and CDR2 SAAADI. The V gene end was trimmed by 3 bases and the J gene end by 1 base; junction bases not matched to a gene: 8. This CDR3 spans 17 amino acids. The CDR3: CASSDPAGGYLQETQYF. The CDR3 coding sequence is TGCGCCAGCAGTGACCCAGCGGGAGGGTATCTCCAAGAGACCCAGTACTTC.

The V call is TRBV10-3, the J call TRBJ2-5; possibly TRBD1 for D (5 bases). The end of the DNA fits TRBJ2-7 better, so the J call may be wrong. The germline gives CDR1 ENHRY, CDR2 SYGVKD. The CDR3 runs to 15 residues. CDR3 DNA sequence: TGTGCCATCAGTGAAGGGAACAGGCTCGCCTACGAGCAGTACTTC. This encodes CAISEGNRLAYEQYF.

V and J are TRBV28 and TRBJ1-1; D is ambiguous. Trimming took off 1 base at V and 7 bases at J, with 13 bases between the two ends. This CDR3 spans 14 amino acids. CDR1 and CDR2 from the germline V gene are MDHEN and SYDVKM. The CDR3 sequence is CASSLFPEIYEAFF. As DNA, the CDR3 is TGTGCCAGCAGTTTATTCCCAGAAATTTATGAAGCTTTCTTT.

J is TRBJ1-3 and V is TRBV27, with no clear D. This CDR3 has 14 amino acids. V dropped 5 bases and J dropped 7 bases, with 15 bases sitting between them. CDR1 is MNHEY and CDR2 is SMNVEV in the germline V gene (reference sequence). CDR3 loop: CASSPLAGRNTIYF. The CDR3, as DNA: TGTGCCAGCAGTCCCCTGGCGGGGAGGAACACCATATATTTT.

The V call is TRBV7-9, the J call TRBJ2-1; TRBD2 agrees at 14 bases. Per the germline V gene, CDR1 is SEHNR and CDR2 is FQNEAQ (reference sequence). This CDR3 region has 16 residues. The J segment lost 6 bases and the V segment lost 4 bases, leaving 5 bases of the junction unmatched. The CDR3 region is CASSSRLAGGRNEQFF. DNA of the CDR3: TGTGCCAGCAGCTCCCGACTAGCGGGGGGGCGCAATGAGCAGTTCTTC.

The genes are TRBV6-1 and TRBJ2-7, with TRBD1 identical over 10 bases. V dropped 7 bases and J dropped 3; count of bases not matched to a gene: 6. The germline V gene encodes CDR1 MNHNS and CDR2 SASEGT. The CDR3 contains 14 residues. As DNA, the CDR3 is TGTGCCAGCATCCTGACAGGGGGCGGCTACGAGCAGTACTTC. This translates into CASILTGGGYEQYF.

This clone was seen more than once but under ten times. This chain joins TRBV18 and TRBJ1-5, with D perhaps TRBD1 (6 bases). Per germline, CDR1 KGHSH and CDR2 LQKENI. The CDR3 sequence is 13 residues long. V gave up 7 bases and J gave up 3 bases, with 10 bases separating them. CDR3 amino acids: CASLQGYNQPQHF. CDR3 DNA: TGTGCCAGCTTACAGGGTTACAATCAGCCCCAGCATTTT.

This clone was counted once. The rearrangement joins TRBV29-1 to TRBJ1-3, with 9 bases fitting TRBD1. Germline V gene sequence: CDR1 SQVTM, CDR2 ANQGSEA. V lost 6 bases and J lost 2; bases outside the gene matches: 2. The CDR3 is 13 residues long. The DNA of the CDR3 is TGCAGCGTCCGGACAGGGGCTGGAAACACCATATATTTT. Translating gives CSVRTGAGNTIYF.

This clone was seen only once. The J gene is TRBJ1-2, the V gene TRBV9, with 7 bases lining up with TRBD1. This CDR3 is built from 15 residues. Germline-derived CDR1 and CDR2 are SGDLS and YYNGEE. The junction had 10 bases not matched to a gene; V was cut back by 0 bases and J by 8 bases. CDR3 amino acids: CASSVDPTGNKGYTF. CDR3 DNA sequence: TGTGCCAGCAGCGTAGACCCGACAGGGAACAAGGGCTACACCTTC.

The V call is TRBV18, the J call TRBJ1-1; D gene ambiguous. Germline assignment: CDR1 KGHSH and CDR2 LQKENI. CDR3 length equals 12 residues. V lost 3 bases, J lost 5 bases, and 7 bases lay in between. The CDR3 nucleotides read TGTGCCAGCTCACCTCAGGAAACTGAAGCTTTCTTT. Translation: CASSPQETEAFF.

This clone was seen once. CDR3 nucleotides: TGTGCCAGCAGTTTCTCCGGGACAGGGACCTACGAGCAGTACTTC. Translating it yields CASSFSGTGTYEQYF. V gene TRBV6-5 combines with J gene TRBJ2-7, with 9 nucleotides matching TRBD1. V was pared by 4 bases and J by 2 bases, with 6 bases of the junction left unmatched. The CDR3 consists of 15 residues. CDR1 is MNHEY, CDR2 SVGAGI, per germline.

V and J are TRBV19 and TRBJ2-3; D gene uncertain. Per germline, CDR1 LNHDA and CDR2 SQIVND (reference sequence). The germline V and J ends were trimmed by 1 base and 3 bases, with 5 bases remaining between them. The CDR3 totals 13 residues. The CDR3 DNA sequence: TGTGCCAGTAGTATAGTGCAGACAGATACGCAGTATTTT. Amino acid sequence: CASSIVQTDTQYF.

This rearrangement joins TRBV7-8 to TRBJ1-1; D perhaps matches TRBD1 (5 bases). The germline V and J ends were trimmed by 1 base and 5 bases, with 17 bases remaining between them. Germline assignment: CDR1 SGHVS and CDR2 FQNEAQ. The CDR3 length is 16 residues. In DNA form, the CDR3 reads TGTGCCAGCAGCTTAGTCAGGGTGGTTGTGTGGACTGAAGCTTTCTTT. This sequence encodes CASSLVRVVVWTEAFF.